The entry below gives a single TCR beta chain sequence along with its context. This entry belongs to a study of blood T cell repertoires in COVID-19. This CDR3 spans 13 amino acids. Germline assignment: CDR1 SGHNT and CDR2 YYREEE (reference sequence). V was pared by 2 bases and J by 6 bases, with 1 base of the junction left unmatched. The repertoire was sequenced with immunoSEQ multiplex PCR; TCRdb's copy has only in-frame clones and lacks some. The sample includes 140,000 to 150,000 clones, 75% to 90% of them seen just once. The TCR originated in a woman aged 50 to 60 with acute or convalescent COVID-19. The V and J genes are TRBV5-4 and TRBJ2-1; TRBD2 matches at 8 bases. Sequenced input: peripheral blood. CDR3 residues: CASSFGTSNEQFF. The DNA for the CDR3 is TGTGCCAGCAGCTTCGGGACTAGCAATGAGCAGTTCTTC.